This T cell receptor (beta chain) derives from a study of CD8+CD57+ T cells in acquired aplastic anemia. Across the study: Sorted CD4+ and CD8+ cells yielded around 3.2 ug of DNA on average. Regarding the study as a whole: A set of 25 to 35 CD8+ CDR3 sequences was shared between patients and controls, and these sequences appeared highly expressed in patients.

Turning to this clonotype: What it binds is unknown. One end of the junction fails to match germline, which may point to a read error.

CDR3 and TCR beta VDJ profiling relied on genomic DNA as the template. TCRdb re-analysed the reads in MiXCR, keeping a single row per CDR3 protein. The sample shows a few hundred thousand distinct CDR3 sequences, around 60% of them seen only once. Germline-derived CDR1 and CDR2 are DFQATT and SNEGSKA (reference sequence). The length of the CDR3 is 13 residues. The sequence was collected from a human donor in good health. The sequenced sample was sorted CD4+, CD8+, or CD8+CD57+ T cells (not recorded which) from PBMCs. The chain recombines TRBV20-1 with TRBJ2-7; D unclear. CDR3 nucleotide sequence: TGCAGTGCTAGAGAACACGGCTCCTGCGAGCAGTACTTC. Protein sequence: CSAREHGSCEQYF.